This T cell receptor (beta chain) was identified in a study of T cells after yellow fever vaccination. The study, taken as a whole, reports: A limited proportion of clonotypes was detected within both the CD4 and CD8 compartments. Peak timing came faster in the weaker secondary response, day 5 versus 15. Clones that expanded after primary vaccination mostly reappeared after the booster (roughly 95% CD4, roughly 90% CD8).

This clonotype was seen a handful of times. Its antigen is not identified. V lost 4 bases, J lost 1 base, and 9 bases stayed unmatched. The CDR3 is 17 residues long. Germline V gene data show CDR1 as SGDLS and CDR2 as YYNGEE. Production of TCR cDNA was by 5'RACE template switching, which also added a universal primer site and UMIs. TCRdb itself ran the 5' RACE reads through MiXCR, one entry per CDR3 protein. The sample has roughly 250,000 distinct CDR3 sequences, approximately 12% seen once; the top ten hold approximately 0.49%. The sequence came from a young man who received the YFV17D yellow fever vaccine. J is TRBJ2-2 and V is TRBV9; TRBD1 agrees at 8 bases. The sample was CD4+ T cells sorted from PBMCs, taken 45 days after the yellow fever booster vaccination. CDR3 coding DNA: TGTGCCAGCAGCCAAGAACTCGGGACAGGGAACACCGGGGAGCTGTTTTTT. Its translation: CASSQELGTGNTGELFF.